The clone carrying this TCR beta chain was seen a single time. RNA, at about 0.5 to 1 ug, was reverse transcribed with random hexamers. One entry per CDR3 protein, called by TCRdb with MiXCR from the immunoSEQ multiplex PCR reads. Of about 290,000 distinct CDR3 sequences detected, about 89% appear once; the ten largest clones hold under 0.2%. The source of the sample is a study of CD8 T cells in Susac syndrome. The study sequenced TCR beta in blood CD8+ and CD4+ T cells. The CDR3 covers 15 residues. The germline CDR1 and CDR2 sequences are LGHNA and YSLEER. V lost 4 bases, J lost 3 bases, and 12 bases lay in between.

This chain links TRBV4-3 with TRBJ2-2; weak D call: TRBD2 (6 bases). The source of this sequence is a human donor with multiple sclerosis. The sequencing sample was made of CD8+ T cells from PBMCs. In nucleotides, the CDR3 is TGCGCCAGCAGCCCGTTCCCTAGCGACACCGGGGAGCTGTTTTTT. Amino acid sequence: CASSPFPSDTGELFF.